This passage covers 9 T cell receptor beta chains from one sample sequenced in a study of CXCR3-negative and CXCR3-positive naive CD8 T cells. For these receptors, no antigen is known. Points from the study as a whole: Against CXCR3-negative naive cells, CXCR3-positive naive cells showed more hydrophobic TRB CDR3s.

UMI-tagged TRB cDNA libraries were built via 5' RACE. TCRdb reprocessed the 5' RACE reads; each CDR3 protein has one entry and no DNA is given. The sample's table shows some 99,000 distinct CDR3 sequences. The sample was naive CXCR3+ CD8+ T cells from blood. Subset indicated: CD45RO-CCR7+CD27+CD95- naive CD8+ T cells expressing CXCR3 (TNR3+). These receptors originate from a human donor in good health. Some clones in this sample may be carry-over from other donors' samples.

This chain uses TRBV7-9 with TRBJ2-3. Germline CDR1 SEHNR, CDR2 FQNEAQ (reference sequence). The CDR3 runs to 16 residues. The CDR3 loop reads CASSFPQVGAQDTQYF.

The chain is built from TRBV7-6 and TRBJ1-1; TCRdb outputs TRBD1, but without DNA this stays unchecked. The germline gives CDR1 SGHVS, CDR2 FNYEAQ. The CDR3 loop spans 15 amino acids. CDR3: CASSFEQGMNTEAFF.

This chain connects TRBV6-5 to TRBJ2-5; TCRdb's assignment of TRBD1 cannot be checked, as there is no DNA. Per the germline V gene, CDR1 is MNHEY and CDR2 is SVGAGI. The CDR3 has 18 amino acids. This CDR3 is CASSYASGTGTNQETQYF.

The rearrangement joins TRBV7-9 to TRBJ2-1. Germline V CDR1 and CDR2: SEHNR, FQNEAQ (reference sequence). This CDR3 contains 14 residues. CDR3: CASSLPHNYNEQFF.

This chain joins TRBV29-1 and TRBJ2-1. Per the germline V gene, CDR1 is SQVTM and CDR2 is ANQGSEA. This CDR3 comprises 12 residues. This chain's CDR3 is CSVEYTHNEQFF.

The rearrangement joins TRBV12-5 to TRBJ1-2. CDR1 is LGHNT, CDR2 FRNRAP, per germline. The CDR3 consists of 15 residues. The CDR3 loop is CASGDVLRSPVGYTF.

The V and J genes are TRBV28 and TRBJ2-5. Germline V gene data show CDR1 as MDHEN and CDR2 as SYDVKM. The CDR3 is 13 amino acids. The CDR3 loop is CASSEESQETQYF.

The chain links TRBV4-2 to TRBJ2-3; as DNA is missing, the TRBD1 call by TCRdb cannot be tested. Germline V lookup: CDR1 LGHNA, CDR2 YNFKEQ. The CDR3 covers 18 residues. The CDR3: CASSPIKPGTTSTDTQYF.

V usage is TRBV7-3 and J usage is TRBJ2-1; TCRdb picks TRBD1, but there is no DNA to check that call. Germline assignment: CDR1 SGHTA and CDR2 FQGTGA. The CDR3 sequence is 15 residues long. CDR3 in amino acids: CARSLIDGIYNEQFF.